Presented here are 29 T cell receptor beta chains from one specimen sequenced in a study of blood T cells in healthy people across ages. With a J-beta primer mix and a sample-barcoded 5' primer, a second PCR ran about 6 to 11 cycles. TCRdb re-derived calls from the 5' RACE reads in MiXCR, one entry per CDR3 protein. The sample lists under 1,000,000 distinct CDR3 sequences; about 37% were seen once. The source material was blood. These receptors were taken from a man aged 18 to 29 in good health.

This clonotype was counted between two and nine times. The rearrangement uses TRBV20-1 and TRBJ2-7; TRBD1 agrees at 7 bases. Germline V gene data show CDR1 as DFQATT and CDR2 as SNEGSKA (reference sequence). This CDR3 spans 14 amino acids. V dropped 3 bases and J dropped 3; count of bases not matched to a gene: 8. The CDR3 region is CSARNSGTDYEQYF. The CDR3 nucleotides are TGCAGTGCTAGGAATTCCGGGACAGACTACGAGCAGTACTTC.

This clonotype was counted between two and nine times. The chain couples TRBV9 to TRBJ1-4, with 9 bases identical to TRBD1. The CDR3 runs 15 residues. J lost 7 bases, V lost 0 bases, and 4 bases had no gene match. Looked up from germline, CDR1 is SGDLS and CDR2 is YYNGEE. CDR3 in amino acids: CASSVADRGREKLFF. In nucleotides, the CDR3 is TGTGCCAGCAGCGTAGCGGACAGGGGTCGTGAAAAACTGTTTTTT.

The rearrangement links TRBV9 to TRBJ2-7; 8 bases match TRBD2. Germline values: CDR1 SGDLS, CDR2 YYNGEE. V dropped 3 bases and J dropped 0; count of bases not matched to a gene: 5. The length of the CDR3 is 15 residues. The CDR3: CASSARGESSYEQYF. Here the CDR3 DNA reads TGTGCCAGCAGCGCGCGGGGGGAGAGCTCCTACGAGCAGTACTTC.

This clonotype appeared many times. CDR3 coding DNA: TGTGCCACCAGCACGGGTCCCGGAGGAAATTCACCCCTCCACTTT. Translated: CATSTGPGGNSPLHF. The V gene is TRBV15, the J gene TRBJ1-6; D unclear. The CDR3 covers 15 residues. Per germline, CDR1 LNHNV and CDR2 YYDKDF (reference sequence). V lost 4 bases and J lost 7, with 14 bases in between.

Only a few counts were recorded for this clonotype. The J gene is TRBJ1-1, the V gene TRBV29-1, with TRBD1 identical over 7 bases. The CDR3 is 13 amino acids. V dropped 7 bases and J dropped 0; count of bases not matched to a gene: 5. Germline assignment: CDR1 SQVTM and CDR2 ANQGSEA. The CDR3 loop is CSGTGQVNTEAFF. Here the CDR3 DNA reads TGCAGCGGAACAGGACAGGTGAACACTGAAGCTTTCTTT. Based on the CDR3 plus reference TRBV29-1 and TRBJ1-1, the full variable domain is SAVISQKPSRDICQRGTSLTIQCQVDSQVTMMFWYRQQPGQSLTLIATANQGSEATYESGFVIDKFPISRPNLTFSTLTVSNMSPEDSSIYLCSGTGQVNTEAFFGQGTRLTVV.

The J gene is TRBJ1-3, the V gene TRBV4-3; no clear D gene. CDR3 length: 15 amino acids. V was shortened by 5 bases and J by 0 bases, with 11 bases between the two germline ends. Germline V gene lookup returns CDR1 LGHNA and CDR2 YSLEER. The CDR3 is CASSTIPGSGNTIYF. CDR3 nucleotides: TGCGCCAGCAGCACCATCCCGGGCTCTGGAAACACCATATATTTT.

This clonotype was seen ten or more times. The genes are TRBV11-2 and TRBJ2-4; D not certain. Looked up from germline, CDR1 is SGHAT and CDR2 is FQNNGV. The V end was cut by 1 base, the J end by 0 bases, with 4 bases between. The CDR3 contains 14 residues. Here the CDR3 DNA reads TGTGCCAGCAGCTTAGCCCTAGCCAAAAACATTCAGTACTTC. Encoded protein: CASSLALAKNIQYF.

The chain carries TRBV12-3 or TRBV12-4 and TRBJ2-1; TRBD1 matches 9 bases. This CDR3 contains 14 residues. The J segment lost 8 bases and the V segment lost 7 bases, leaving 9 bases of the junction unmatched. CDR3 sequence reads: CASIPRDRVDEQFF. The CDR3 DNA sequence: TGTGCCAGCATACCCCGGGACAGGGTAGATGAGCAGTTCTTC.

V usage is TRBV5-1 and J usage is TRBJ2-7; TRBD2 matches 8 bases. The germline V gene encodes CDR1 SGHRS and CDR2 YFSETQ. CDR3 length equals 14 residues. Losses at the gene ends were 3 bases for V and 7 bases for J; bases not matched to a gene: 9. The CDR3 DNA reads TGCGCCAGCAGCTCAACGGGGGGGTACAATGAGCAGTACTTC. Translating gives CASSSTGGYNEQYF.

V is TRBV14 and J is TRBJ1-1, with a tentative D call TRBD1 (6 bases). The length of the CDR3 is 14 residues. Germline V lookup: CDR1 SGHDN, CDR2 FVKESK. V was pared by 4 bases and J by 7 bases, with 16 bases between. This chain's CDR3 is CASSPKGGTDEAFF. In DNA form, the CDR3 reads TGTGCCAGCAGCCCTAAAGGGGGAACCGATGAAGCTTTCTTT.

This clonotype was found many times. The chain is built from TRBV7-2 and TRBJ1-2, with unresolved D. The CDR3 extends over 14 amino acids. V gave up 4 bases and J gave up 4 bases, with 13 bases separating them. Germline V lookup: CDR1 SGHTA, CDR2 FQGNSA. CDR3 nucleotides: TGTGCCAGCAGCTCATCAGGCGGTACCTATGGCTACACCTTC. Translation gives CASSSSGGTYGYTF.

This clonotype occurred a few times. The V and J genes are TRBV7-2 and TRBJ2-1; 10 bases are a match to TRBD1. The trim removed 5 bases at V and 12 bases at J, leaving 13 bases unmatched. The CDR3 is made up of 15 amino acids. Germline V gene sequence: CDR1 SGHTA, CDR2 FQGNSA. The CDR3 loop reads CASSRDRGLQGAQFF. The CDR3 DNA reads TGTGCCAGCAGCCGGGACAGGGGACTACAAGGGGCGCAGTTCTTC.

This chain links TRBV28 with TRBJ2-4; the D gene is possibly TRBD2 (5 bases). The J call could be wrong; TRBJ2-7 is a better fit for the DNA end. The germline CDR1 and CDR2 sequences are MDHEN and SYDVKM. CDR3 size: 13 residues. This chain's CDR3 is CASSAPTTYEQYF. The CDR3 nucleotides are TGTGCCAGCAGTGCCCCGACTACCTACGAGCAGTACTTC.

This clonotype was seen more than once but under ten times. The CDR3 DNA reads TGCAGTGCTACCTTGGGGGGGAGCGGGGATGAAGCTTTCTTT. It is translated as CSATLGGSGDEAFF. This chain links TRBV20-1 with TRBJ1-1, with D maybe TRBD1 (5 bases). Germline CDR1 and CDR2: DFQATT and SNEGSKA (reference sequence). The CDR3 runs to 14 residues. Between the trimmed V and J ends, which lost 4 bases and 7 bases, there was a span of 19 bases.

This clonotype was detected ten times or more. The CDR3 DNA is TGTGCCAGCAGCTTAGGAGGACCACCGGGCACTGAAGCTTTCTTT. This sequence encodes CASSLGGPPGTEAFF. The gene calls are TRBV7-2 and TRBJ1-1; D call uncertain. Germline CDR1 and CDR2: SGHTA and FQGNSA. The V and J ends lost 1 base and 4 bases respectively, with 13 bases between them. This CDR3 is built from 15 residues.

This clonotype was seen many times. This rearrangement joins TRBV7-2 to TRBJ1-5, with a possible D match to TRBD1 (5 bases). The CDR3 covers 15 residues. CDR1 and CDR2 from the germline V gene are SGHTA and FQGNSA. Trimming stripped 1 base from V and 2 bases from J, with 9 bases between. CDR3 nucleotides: TGTGCCAGCAGCTTAGAGGGGTCTGGCAATCAGCCCCAGCATTTT. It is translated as CASSLEGSGNQPQHF. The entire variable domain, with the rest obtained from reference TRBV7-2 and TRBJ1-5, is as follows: GAGVSQSPSNKVTEKGKDVELRCDPISGHTALYWYRQSLGQGLEFLIYFQGNSAPDKSGLPSDRFSAERTGGSVSTLTIQRTQQEDSAVYLCASSLEGSGNQPQHFGDGTRLSIL.

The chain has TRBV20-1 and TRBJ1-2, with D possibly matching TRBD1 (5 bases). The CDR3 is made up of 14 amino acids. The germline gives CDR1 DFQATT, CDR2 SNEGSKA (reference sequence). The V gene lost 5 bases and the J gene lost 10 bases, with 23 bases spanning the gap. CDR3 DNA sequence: TGCAGTGCTTCACACCTTGGCAGGGAAGGGTTCTACACCTTC. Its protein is CSASHLGREGFYTF.

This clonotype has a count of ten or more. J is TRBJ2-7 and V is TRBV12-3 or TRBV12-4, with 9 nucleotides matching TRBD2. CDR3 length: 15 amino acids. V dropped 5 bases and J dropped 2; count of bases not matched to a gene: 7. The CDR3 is CASSPQSGGTYEQYF. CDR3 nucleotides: TGTGCCAGCAGTCCCCAGAGCGGGGGGACCTACGAGCAGTACTTC.

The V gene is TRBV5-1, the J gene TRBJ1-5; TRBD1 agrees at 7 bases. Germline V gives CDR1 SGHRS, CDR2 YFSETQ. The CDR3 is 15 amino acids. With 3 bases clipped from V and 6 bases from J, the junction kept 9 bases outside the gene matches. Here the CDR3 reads CASSWDTGEGQPQHF. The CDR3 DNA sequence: TGCGCCAGCAGCTGGGACACAGGGGAGGGTCAGCCCCAGCATTTT.

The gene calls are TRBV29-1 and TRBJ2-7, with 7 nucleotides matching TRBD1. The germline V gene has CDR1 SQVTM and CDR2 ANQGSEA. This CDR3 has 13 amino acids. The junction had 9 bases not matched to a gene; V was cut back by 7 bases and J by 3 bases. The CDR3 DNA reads TGCAGCGCCTCCCCCAGGGGGAGCTACGAGCAGTACTTC. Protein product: CSASPRGSYEQYF.

CDR3 amino acids: CASSPTGTLQFF. The CDR3 DNA is TGTGCCAGCAGCCCGACCGGGACCCTACAGTTCTTC. The chain recombines TRBV7-2 with TRBJ2-1; D assignment may be TRBD1 or TRBD2 (5 bases each). V was shortened by 5 bases and J by 13 bases, with 15 bases between the two germline ends. The CDR3 is made up of 12 amino acids. Germline V gene lookup returns CDR1 SGHTA and CDR2 FQGNSA.

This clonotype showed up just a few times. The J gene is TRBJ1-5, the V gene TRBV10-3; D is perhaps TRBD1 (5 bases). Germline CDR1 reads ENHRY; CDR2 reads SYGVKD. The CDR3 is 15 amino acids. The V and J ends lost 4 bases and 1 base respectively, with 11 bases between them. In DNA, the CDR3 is TGTGCCATCAGTGCGGCAGGGAGGAGCAATCAGCCCCAGCATTTT. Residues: CAISAAGRSNQPQHF.

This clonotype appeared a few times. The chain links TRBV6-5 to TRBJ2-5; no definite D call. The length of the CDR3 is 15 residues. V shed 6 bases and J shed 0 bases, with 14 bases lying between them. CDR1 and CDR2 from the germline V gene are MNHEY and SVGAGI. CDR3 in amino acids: CASSPPRSYQETQYF. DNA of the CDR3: TGTGCCAGCAGCCCTCCGCGCTCGTACCAAGAGACCCAGTACTTC.

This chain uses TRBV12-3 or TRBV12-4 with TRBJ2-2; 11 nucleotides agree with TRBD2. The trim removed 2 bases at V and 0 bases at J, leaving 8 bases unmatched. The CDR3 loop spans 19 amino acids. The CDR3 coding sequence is TGTGCCAGCAGTTTAAGTGGGCTAGCGGGGGGCACGAACACCGGGGAGCTGTTTTTT. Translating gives CASSLSGLAGGTNTGELFF.

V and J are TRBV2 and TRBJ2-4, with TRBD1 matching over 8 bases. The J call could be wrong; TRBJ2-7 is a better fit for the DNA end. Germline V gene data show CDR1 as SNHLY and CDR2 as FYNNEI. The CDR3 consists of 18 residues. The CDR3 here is CASIDPSTRGPKIDEQYF. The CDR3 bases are TGTGCCAGCATCGATCCATCGACCAGGGGGCCAAAGATTGACGAGCAGTACTTC.

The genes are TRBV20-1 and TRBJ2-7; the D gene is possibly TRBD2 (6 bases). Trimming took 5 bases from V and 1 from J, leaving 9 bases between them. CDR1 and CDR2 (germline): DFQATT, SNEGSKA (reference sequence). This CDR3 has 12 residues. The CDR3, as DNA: TGCAGTGCTCTCCGGGAGTCCTACGAGCAGTACTTC. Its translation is CSALRESYEQYF.

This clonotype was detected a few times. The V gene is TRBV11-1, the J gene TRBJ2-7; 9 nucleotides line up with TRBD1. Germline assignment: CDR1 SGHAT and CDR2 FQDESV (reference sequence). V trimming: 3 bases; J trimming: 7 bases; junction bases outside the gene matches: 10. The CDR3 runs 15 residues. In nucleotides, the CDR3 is TGTGCCAGCAGCTTGTCCGGGACAGGGATCAATGAGCAGTACTTC. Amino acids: CASSLSGTGINEQYF.

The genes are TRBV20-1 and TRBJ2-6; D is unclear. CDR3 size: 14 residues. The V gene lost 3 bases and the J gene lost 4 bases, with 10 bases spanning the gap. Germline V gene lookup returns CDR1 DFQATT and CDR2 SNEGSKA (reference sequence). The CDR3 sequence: CSASELGGANVLTF. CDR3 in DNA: TGCAGTGCTAGTGAGCTGGGGGGGGCCAACGTCCTGACTTTC.

The CDR3 region has the DNA TGCAGTGCTAGTGGGCCGGGGGCTTTCAATCAGCCCCAGCATTTT. Encoded protein: CSASGPGAFNQPQHF. The chain joins TRBV20-1 to TRBJ1-5; possibly TRBD1 for D (6 bases). V was clipped by 3 bases and J by 3 bases, with 15 bases between them. The CDR3 spans 15 residues. Germline-derived CDR1 and CDR2 are DFQATT and SNEGSKA (reference sequence).